This TCR beta chain was recovered during a study of shared clonotypes between healthy human individuals. Some clones are missing from TCRdb's copy, which holds only in-frame ones; the method was immunoSEQ multiplex PCR. The data contain 950,000 to 1,100,000 clones, under 80% of them seen just once; the ten biggest clones take up roughly 1.5%. Germline-derived CDR1 and CDR2 are SGHKS and YYEKEE (reference sequence). CDR3 size: 13 residues. After removal of 4 bases from V and 7 bases from J, the junction contained 4 bases not matched to a gene. This clone has just a few counts. The origin of this receptor is a man younger than 35 in good health. J is TRBJ1-2 and V is TRBV5-5; TRBD1 matches 10 bases. The sequenced material came from memory CD4+ T cells sorted from blood. As to subset: CD45RA-negative fraction. The CDR3, as DNA: TGTGCCAGCAGCCAGGGACAGGGGTTTGGCTACACCTTC. The encoded protein is CASSQGQGFGYTF.